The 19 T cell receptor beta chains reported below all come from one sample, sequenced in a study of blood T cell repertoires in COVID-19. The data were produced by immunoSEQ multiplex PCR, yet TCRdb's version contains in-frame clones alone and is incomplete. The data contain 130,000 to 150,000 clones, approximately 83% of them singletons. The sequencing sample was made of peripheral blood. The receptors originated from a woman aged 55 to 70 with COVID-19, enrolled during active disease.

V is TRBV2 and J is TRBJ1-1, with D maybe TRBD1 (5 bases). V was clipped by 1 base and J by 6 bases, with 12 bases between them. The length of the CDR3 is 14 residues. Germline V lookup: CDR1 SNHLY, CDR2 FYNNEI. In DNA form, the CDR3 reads TGTGCCAGCAGTGAAGTGGTGGGAGGGGCTGAAGCTTTCTTT. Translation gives CASSEVVGGAEAFF.

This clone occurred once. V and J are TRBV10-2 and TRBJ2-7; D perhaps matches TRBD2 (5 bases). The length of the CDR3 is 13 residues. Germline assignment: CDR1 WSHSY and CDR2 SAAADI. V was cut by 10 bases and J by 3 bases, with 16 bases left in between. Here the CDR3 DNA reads TGCGCCACCCGCCCCCCGGGGAACTACGAGCAGTACTTC. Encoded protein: CATRPPGNYEQYF.

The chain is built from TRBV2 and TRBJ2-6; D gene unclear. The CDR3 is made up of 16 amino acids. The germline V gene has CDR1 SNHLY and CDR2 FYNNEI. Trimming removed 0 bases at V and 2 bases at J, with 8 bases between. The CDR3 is CASSEALTAGANVLTF. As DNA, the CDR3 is TGTGCCAGCAGTGAAGCGCTTACAGCTGGGGCCAACGTCCTGACTTTC.

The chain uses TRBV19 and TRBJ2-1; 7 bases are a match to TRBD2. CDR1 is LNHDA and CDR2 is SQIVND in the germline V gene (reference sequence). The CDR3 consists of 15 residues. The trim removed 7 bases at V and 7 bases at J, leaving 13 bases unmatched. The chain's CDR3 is CASTLYGGIVNEQFF. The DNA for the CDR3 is TGTGCCAGTACTTTGTACGGGGGGATTGTAAATGAGCAGTTCTTC. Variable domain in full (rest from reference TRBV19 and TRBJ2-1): DGGITQSPKYLFRKEGQNVTLSCEQNLNHDAMYWYRQDPGQGLRLIYYSQIVNDFQKGDIAEGYSVSREKKESFPLTVTSAQKNPTAFYLCASTLYGGIVNEQFFGPGTRLTVL.

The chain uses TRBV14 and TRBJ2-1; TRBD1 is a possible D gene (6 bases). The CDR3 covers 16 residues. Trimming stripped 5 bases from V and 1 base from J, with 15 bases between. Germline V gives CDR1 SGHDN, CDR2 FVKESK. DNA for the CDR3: TGTGCCAGCAGCAGTAGAGGACAGAAGTCCTACAATGAGCAGTTCTTC. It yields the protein CASSSRGQKSYNEQFF.

DNA of the CDR3: TGTGCCAGCAGCCCCGGACAGGGGTCCTATGGCTACACCTTC. Amino acid sequence: CASSPGQGSYGYTF. This sequence joins TRBV5-6 and TRBJ1-2; 9 bases align to TRBD1. Per germline, CDR1 SGHDT and CDR2 YYEEEE. Losses at the gene ends were 4 bases for V and 4 bases for J; bases not matched to a gene: 5. The CDR3 runs to 14 residues.

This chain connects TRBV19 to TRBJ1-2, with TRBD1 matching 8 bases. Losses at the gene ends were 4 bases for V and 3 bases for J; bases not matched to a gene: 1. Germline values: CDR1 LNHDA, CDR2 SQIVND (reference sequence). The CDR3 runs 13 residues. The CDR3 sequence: CASSKGQDYGYTF. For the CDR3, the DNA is TGTGCCAGTAGTAAGGGACAGGACTATGGCTACACCTTC. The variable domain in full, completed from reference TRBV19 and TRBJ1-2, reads DGGITQSPKYLFRKEGQNVTLSCEQNLNHDAMYWYRQDPGQGLRLIYYSQIVNDFQKGDIAEGYSVSREKKESFPLTVTSAQKNPTAFYLCASSKGQDYGYTFGSGTRLTVV.

CDR3 in amino acids: CASLAGGYNEQFF. The CDR3 bases are TGTGCCTCCCTAGCGGGGGGCTACAATGAGCAGTTCTTC. The chain is built from TRBV30 and TRBJ2-1, with TRBD2 identical over 11 bases. The CDR3 has 13 residues. The V gene's germline CDR1 is GTSNPN and CDR2 SVGIG (reference sequence). Trimming took 7 bases from V and 3 from J; bases not matched to a gene: 2.

CDR3 loop: CASSFRVSSTEAFF. As DNA, the CDR3 is TGTGCCAGCAGTTTCAGGGTTAGTAGCACTGAAGCTTTCTTT. This sequence joins TRBV27 and TRBJ1-1; D perhaps matches TRBD1 (5 bases). V was trimmed by 3 bases and J by 4 bases, leaving 12 bases between them. This CDR3 spans 14 amino acids. Germline V lookup: CDR1 MNHEY, CDR2 SMNVEV (reference sequence).

The CDR3 coding sequence is TGTGCCAGCAGCCACGGGGTTGTCGTAGCGGGGGAAGAGACCCAGTACTTC. It specifies CASSHGVVVAGEETQYF. V and J are TRBV3-1 (or the pseudogene TRBV3-2) and TRBJ2-5; the match to TRBD2 covers 9 bases. V shed 3 bases and J 3 bases; nucleotides not matched to a gene: 11. The CDR3 loop spans 17 amino acids. Germline V CDR1 and CDR2: LGHDT, YNNKEL (reference sequence).

The CDR3 sequence: CASSLGQNYGYTF. Written as DNA, the CDR3 is TGTGCCAGCAGCCTGGGACAGAACTATGGCTACACCTTC. The V call is TRBV6-5, the J call TRBJ1-2, with 7 positions matching TRBD1. V dropped 6 bases and J dropped 2; count of bases not matched to a gene: 3. Germline V gene data show CDR1 as MNHEY and CDR2 as SVGAGI. The CDR3 has 13 amino acids.

In nucleotides, the CDR3 is TGTGCCAGCAGCCAAGATCTTCAGGGACTAGCGGGGGGGTACCAAGAGACCCAGTACTTC. This encodes CASSQDLQGLAGGYQETQYF. V and J are TRBV3-1 (or the pseudogene TRBV3-2) and TRBJ2-5, with 16 bases fitting TRBD2. V lost 0 bases to trimming and J lost 0 bases; unmatched junction nucleotides: 7. The CDR3 has 20 amino acids. Germline lookup yields CDR1 LGHDT and CDR2 YNNKEL (reference sequence).

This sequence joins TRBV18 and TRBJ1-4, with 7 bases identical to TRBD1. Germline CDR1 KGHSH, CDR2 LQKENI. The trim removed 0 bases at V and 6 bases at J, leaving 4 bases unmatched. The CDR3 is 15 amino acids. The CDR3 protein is CASSPPNRGDEKLFF. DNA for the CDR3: TGTGCCAGCTCACCACCGAACAGGGGTGATGAAAAACTGTTTTTT.

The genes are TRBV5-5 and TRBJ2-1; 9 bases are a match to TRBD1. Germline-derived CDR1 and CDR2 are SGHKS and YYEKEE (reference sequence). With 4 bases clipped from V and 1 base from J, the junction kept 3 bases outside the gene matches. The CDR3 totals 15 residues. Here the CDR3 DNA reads TGTGCCAGCAGCGAGGGACAGGGATCCTACAATGAGCAGTTCTTC. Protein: CASSEGQGSYNEQFF. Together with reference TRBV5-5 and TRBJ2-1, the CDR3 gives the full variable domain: DAGVTQSPTHLIKTRGQQVTLRCSPISGHKSVSWYQQVLGQGPQFIFQYYEKEERGRGNFPDRFSARQFPNYSSELNVNALLLGDSALYLCASSEGQGSYNEQFFGPGTRLTVL.

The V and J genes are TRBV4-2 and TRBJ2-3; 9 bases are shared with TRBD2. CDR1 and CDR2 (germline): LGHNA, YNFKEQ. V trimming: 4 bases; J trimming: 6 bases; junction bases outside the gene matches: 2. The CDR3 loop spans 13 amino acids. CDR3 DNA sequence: TGTGCCAGCAGCCCAGGACTAGCGGATACGCAGTATTTT. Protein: CASSPGLADTQYF.

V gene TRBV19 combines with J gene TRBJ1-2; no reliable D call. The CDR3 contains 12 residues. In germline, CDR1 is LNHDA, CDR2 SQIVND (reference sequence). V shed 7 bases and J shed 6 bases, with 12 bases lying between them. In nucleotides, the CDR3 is TGTGCCAGTACCCAGAGACAAGATGGCTACACCTTC. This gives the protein CASTQRQDGYTF.

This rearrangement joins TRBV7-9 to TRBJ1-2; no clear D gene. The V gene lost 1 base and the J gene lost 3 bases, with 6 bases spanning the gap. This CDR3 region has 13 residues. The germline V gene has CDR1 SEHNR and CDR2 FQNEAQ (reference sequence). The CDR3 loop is CASSLDRDYGYTF. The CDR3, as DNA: TGTGCCAGCAGCTTAGACAGAGACTATGGCTACACCTTC. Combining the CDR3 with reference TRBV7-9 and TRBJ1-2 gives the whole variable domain DTGVSQNPRHKITKRGQNVTFRCDPISEHNRLYWYRQTLGQGPEFLTYFQNEAQLEKSRLLSDRFSAERPKGSFSTLEIQRTEQGDSAMYLCASSLDRDYGYTFGSGTRLTVV.

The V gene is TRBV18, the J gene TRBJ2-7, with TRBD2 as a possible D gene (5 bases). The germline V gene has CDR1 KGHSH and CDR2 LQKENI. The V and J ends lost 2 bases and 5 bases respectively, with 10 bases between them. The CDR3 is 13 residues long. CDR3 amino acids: CASSPGEGDEQYF. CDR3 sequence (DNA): TGTGCCAGCTCACCAGGAGAGGGCGACGAGCAGTACTTC.

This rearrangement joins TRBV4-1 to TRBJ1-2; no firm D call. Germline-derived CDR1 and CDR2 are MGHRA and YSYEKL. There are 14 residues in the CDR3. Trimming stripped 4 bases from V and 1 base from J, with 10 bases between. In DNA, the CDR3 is TGCGCCAGCAGCCCCCTAACCGGTAACTATGGCTACACCTTC. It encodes CASSPLTGNYGYTF.